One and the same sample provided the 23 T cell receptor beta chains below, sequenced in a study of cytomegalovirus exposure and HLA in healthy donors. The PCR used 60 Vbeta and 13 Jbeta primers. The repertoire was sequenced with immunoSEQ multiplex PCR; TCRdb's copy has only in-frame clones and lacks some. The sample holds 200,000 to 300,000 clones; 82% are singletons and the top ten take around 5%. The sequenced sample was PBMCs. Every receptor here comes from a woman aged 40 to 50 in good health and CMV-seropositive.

The CDR3 sequence is CASTRGGESSYGYTF. In nucleotides, the CDR3 is TGTGCCAGCACCCGCGGGGGGGAATCGTCCTATGGCTACACCTTC. V is TRBV6-5 and J is TRBJ1-2, with D maybe TRBD1 (5 bases). The CDR3 contains 15 residues. Germline V gives CDR1 MNHEY, CDR2 SVGAGI. Trimming cost V 7 bases and J 4 bases, with 19 bases left between them.

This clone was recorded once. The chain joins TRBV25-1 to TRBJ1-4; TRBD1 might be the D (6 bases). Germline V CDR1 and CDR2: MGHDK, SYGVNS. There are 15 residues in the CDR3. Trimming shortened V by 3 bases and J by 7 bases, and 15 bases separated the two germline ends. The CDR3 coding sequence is TGTGCCAGCAGTGACAGTACAGGGAGGGGTGAAAAACTGTTTTTT. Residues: CASSDSTGRGEKLFF. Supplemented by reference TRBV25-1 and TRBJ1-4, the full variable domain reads EADIYQTPRYLVIGTGKKITLECSQTMGHDKMYWYQQDPGMELHLIHYSYGVNSTEKGDLSSESTVSRIRTEHFPLTLESARPSHTSQYLCASSDSTGRGEKLFFGSGTQLSVL.

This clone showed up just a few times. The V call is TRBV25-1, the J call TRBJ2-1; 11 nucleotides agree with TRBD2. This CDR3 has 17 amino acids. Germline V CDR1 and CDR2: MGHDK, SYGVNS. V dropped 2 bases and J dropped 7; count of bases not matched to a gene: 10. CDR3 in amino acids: CASSEPSTSGARNEQFF. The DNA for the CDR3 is TGTGCCAGCAGTGAACCTTCGACTAGCGGGGCCCGGAATGAGCAGTTCTTC.

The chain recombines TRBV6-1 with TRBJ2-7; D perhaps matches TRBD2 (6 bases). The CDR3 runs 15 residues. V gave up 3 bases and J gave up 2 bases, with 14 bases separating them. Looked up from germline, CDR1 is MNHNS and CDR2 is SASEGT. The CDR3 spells CASSDRQGGPYEQYF. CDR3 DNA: TGTGCCAGCAGTGATCGCCAGGGAGGTCCCTACGAGCAGTACTTC.

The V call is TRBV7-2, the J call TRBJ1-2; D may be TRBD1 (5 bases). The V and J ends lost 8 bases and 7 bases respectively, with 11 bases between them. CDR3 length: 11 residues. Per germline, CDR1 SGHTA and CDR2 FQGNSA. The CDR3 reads CASADRIGYTF. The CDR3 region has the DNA TGTGCCAGCGCAGACAGAATTGGCTACACCTTC.

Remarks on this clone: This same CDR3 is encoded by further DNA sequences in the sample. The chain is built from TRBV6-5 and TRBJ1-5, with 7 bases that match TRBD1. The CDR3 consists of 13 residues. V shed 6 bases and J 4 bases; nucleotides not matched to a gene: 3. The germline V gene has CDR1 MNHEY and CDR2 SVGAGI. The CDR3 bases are TGTGCCAGCAGCCGACAGGGAAATCAGCCCCAGCATTTT. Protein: CASSRQGNQPQHF.

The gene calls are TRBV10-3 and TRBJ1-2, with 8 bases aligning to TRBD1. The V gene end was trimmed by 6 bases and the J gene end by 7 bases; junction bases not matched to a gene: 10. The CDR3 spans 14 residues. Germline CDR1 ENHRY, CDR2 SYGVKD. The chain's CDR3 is CAISPTDRDFGYTF. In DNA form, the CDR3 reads TGTGCCATCAGCCCCACGGACAGGGACTTTGGCTACACCTTC.

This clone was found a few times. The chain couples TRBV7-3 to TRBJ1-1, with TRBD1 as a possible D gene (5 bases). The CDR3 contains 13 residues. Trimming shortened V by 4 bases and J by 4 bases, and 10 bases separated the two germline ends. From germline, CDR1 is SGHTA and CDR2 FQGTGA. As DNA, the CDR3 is TGTGCCAGCAGCTCCTATCAGGGCACTGAAGCTTTCTTT. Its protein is CASSSYQGTEAFF. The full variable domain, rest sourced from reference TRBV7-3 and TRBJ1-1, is GAGVSQTPSNKVTEKGKYVELRCDPISGHTALYWYRQSLGQGPEFLIYFQGTGAADDSGLPNDRFFAVRPEGSVSTLKIQRTERGDSAVYLCASSSYQGTEAFFGQGTRLTVV.

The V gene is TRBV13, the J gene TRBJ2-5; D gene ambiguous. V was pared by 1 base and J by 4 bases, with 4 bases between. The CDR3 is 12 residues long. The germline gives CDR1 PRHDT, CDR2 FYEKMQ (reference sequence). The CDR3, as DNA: TGTGCCAGCAGCTTAGCATTAGAGACCCAGTACTTC. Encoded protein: CASSLALETQYF.

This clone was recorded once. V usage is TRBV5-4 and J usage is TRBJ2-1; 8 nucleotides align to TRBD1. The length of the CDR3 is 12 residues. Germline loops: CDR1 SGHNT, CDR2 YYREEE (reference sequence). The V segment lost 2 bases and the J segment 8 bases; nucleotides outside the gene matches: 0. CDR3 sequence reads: CASSLQGDEQFF. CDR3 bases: TGTGCCAGCAGCTTACAGGGGGATGAGCAGTTCTTC. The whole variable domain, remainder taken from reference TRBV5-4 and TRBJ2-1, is ETGVTQSPTHLIKTRGQQVTLRCSSQSGHNTVSWYQQALGQGPQFIFQYYREEENGRGNFPPRFSGLQFPNYSSELNVNALELDDSALYLCASSLQGDEQFFGPGTRLTVL.

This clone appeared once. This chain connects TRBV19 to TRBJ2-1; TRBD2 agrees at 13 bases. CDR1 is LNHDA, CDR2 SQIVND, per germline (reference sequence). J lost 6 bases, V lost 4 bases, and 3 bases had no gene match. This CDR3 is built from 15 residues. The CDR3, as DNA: TGTGCCAGTAGTACGGGACTAGCGGGGCTCAATGAGCAGTTCTTC. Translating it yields CASSTGLAGLNEQFF.

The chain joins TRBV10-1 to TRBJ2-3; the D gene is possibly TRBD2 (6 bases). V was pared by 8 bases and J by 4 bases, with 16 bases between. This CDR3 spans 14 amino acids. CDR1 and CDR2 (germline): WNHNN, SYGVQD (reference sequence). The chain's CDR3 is CASSPGGGADTQYF. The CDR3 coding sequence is TGCGCCAGCTCCCCCGGGGGAGGAGCAGATACGCAGTATTTT.

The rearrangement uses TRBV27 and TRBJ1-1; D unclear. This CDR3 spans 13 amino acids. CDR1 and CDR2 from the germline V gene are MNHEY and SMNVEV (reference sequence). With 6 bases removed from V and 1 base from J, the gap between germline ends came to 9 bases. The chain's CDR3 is CASRMGGNTEAFF. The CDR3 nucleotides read TGTGCCAGCAGAATGGGAGGGAACACTGAAGCTTTCTTT.

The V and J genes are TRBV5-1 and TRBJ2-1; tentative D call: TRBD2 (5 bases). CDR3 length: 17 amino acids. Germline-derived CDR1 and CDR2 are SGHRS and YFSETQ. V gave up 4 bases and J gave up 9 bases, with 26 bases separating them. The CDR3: CASSPYRDSSVGVEQFF. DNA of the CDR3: TGCGCCAGCAGCCCCTATCGGGATTCCTCGGTCGGGGTTGAGCAGTTCTTC.

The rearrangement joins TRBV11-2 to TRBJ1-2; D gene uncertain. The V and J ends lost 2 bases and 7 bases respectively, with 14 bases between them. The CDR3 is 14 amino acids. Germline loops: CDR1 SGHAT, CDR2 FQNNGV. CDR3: CASSLSGRSAGYTF. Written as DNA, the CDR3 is TGTGCCAGCAGCTTAAGTGGGAGAAGTGCTGGCTACACCTTC.

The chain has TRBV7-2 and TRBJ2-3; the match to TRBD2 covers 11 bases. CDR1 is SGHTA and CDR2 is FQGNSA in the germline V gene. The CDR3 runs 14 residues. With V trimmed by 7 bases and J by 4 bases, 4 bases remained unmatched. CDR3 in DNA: TGTGCCAGCACCCTAGCGGGAGGCCCAGATACGCAGTATTTT. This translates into CASTLAGGPDTQYF.

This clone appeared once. The CDR3: CTSSREMDREGQFF. CDR3 DNA: TGCACCAGCAGCCGGGAAATGGACAGGGAAGGGCAGTTCTTC. The chain combines TRBV1 with TRBJ2-1; the D call TRBD1 from the table was never checked on the DNA. TRBV1 is a documented pseudogene. The CDR3 length is 14 residues.

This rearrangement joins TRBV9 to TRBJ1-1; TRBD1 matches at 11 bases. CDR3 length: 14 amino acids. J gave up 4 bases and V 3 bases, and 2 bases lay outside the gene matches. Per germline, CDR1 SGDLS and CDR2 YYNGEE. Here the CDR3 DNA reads TGTGCCAGCAGCGCCGGACAGGGGGCCACTGAAGCTTTCTTT. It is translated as CASSAGQGATEAFF. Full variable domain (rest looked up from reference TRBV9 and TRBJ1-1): DSGVTQTPKHLITATGQRVTLRCSPRSGDLSVYWYQQSLDQGLQFLIQYYNGEERAKGNILERFSAQQFPDLHSELNLSSLELGDSALYFCASSAGQGATEAFFGQGTRLTVV.

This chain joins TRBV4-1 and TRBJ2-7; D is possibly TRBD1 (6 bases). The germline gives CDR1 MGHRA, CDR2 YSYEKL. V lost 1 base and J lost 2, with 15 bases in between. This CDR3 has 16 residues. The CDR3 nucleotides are TGCGCCAGCAGCCAAGGGCTGGACAGACCTCCCTACGAGCAGTACTTC. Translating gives CASSQGLDRPPYEQYF.

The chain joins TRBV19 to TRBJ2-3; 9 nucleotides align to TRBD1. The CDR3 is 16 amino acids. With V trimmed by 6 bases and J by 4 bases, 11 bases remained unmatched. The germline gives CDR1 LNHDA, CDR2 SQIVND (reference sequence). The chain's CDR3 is CASSNTGTGSPDTQYF. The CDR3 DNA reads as TGTGCCAGTAGCAACACCGGGACAGGGAGCCCAGATACGCAGTATTTT.

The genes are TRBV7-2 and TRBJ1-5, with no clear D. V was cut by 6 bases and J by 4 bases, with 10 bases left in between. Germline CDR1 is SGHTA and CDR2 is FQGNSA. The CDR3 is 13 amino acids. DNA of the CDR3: TGTGCCAGCAGTTCTCAGTATAATCAGCCCCAGCATTTT. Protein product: CASSSQYNQPQHF.

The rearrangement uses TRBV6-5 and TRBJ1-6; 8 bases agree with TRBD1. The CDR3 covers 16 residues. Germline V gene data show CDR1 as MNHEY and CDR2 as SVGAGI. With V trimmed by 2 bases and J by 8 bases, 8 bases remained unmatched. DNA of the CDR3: TGTGCCAGCAGTTACCTGCAGGGGGCTCCCTATTCACCCCTCCACTTT. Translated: CASSYLQGAPYSPLHF.

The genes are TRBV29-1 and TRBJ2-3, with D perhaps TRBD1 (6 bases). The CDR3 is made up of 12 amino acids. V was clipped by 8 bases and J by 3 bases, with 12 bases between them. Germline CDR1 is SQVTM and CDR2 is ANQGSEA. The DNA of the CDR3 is TGCAGCATGAGAACAGGGACAGATACGCAGTATTTT. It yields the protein CSMRTGTDTQYF.